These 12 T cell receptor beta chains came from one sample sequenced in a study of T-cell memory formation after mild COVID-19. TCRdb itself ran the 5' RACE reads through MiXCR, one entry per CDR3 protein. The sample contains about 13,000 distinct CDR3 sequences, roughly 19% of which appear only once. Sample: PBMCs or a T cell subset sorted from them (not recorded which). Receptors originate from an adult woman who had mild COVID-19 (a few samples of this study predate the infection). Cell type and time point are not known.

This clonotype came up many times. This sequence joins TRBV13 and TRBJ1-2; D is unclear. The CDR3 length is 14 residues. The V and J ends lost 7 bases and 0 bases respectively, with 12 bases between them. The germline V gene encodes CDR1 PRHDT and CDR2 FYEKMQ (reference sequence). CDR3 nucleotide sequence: TGTGCCAGCACCGAAGAGCCCGCTAACTATGGCTACACCTTC. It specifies CASTEEPANYGYTF.

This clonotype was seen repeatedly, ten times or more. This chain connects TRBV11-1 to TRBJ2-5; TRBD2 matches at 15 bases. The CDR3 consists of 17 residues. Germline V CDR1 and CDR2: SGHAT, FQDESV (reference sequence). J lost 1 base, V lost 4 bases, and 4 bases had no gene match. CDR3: CASSYGTSGGIQETQYF. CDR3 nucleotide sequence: TGTGCCAGCAGCTACGGGACTAGCGGGGGGATCCAAGAGACCCAGTACTTC.

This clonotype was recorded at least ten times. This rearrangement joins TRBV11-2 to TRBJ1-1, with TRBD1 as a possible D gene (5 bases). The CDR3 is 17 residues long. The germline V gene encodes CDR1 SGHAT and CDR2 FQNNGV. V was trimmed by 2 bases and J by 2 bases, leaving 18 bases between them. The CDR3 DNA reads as TGTGCCAGCAGCTTAAACAGGTTTTCTCGGCTTAACACTGAAGCTTTCTTT. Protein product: CASSLNRFSRLNTEAFF.

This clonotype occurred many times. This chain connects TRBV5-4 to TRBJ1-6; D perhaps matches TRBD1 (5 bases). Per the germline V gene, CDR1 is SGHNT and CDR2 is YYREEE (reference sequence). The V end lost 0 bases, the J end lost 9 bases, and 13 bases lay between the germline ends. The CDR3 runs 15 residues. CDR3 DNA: TGTGCCAGCAGCTTGGACCAGGGAAGGAGTTCACCCCTCCACTTT. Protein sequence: CASSLDQGRSSPLHF.

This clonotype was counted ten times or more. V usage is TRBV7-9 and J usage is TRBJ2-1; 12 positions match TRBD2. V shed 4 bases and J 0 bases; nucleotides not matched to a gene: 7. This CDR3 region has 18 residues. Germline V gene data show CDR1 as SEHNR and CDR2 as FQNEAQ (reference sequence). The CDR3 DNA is TGTGCCAGCAGCTCCCCGCTAGCGGGAGGGAGCTCCTACAATGAGCAGTTCTTC. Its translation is CASSSPLAGGSSYNEQFF.

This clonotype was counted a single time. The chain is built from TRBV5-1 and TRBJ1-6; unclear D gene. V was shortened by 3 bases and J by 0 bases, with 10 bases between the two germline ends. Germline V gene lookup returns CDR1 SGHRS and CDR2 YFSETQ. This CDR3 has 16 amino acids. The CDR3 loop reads CASSSSVSSYNSPLHF. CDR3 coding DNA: TGCGCCAGCAGCTCGTCAGTAAGCTCCTATAATTCACCCCTCCACTTT.

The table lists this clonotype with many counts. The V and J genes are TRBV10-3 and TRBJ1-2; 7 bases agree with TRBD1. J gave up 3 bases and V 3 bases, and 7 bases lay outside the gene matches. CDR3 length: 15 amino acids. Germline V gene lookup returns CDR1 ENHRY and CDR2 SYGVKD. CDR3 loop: CAISDRDSQYYGYTF. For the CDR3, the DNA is TGTGCCATCAGTGATAGGGACAGCCAATACTATGGCTACACCTTC.

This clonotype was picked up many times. This CDR3 reads CASSVNPGLAGDYEQYF. DNA for the CDR3: TGTGCCAGCAGCGTTAACCCCGGACTAGCGGGAGACTACGAGCAGTACTTC. The rearrangement joins TRBV9 to TRBJ2-7, with 13 bases identical to TRBD2. The germline CDR1 and CDR2 sequences are SGDLS and YYNGEE. Trimming cost V 2 bases and J 3 bases; bases outside gene matches: 8. The CDR3 is 17 amino acids. The whole variable domain, remainder taken from reference TRBV9 and TRBJ2-7, is DSGVTQTPKHLITATGQRVTLRCSPRSGDLSVYWYQQSLDQGLQFLIQYYNGEERAKGNILERFSAQQFPDLHSELNLSSLELGDSALYFCASSVNPGLAGDYEQYFGPGTRLTVT.

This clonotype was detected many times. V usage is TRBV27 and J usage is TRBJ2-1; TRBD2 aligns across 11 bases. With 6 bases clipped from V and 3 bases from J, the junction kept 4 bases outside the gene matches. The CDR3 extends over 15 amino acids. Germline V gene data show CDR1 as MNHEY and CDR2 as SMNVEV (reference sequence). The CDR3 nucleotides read TGTGCCAGCAGGAAGCTAGCGGGGGGCTACAATGAGCAGTTCTTC. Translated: CASRKLAGGYNEQFF.

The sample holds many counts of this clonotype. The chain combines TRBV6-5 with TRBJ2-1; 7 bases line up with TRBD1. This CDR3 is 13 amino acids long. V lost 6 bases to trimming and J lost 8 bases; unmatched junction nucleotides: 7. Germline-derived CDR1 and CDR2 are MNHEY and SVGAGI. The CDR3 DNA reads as TGTGCCAGCAGATCCGACAGGGCGGATGAGCAGTTCTTC. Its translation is CASRSDRADEQFF.

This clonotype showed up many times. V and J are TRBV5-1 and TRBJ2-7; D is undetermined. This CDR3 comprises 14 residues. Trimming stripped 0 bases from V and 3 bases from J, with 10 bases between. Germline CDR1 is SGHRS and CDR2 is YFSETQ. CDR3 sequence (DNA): TGCGCCAGCAGCTTGGAAGCAGGTGGCTACGAGCAGTACTTC. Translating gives CASSLEAGGYEQYF. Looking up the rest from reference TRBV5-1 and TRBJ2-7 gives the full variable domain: KAGVTQTPRYLIKTRGQQVTLSCSPISGHRSVSWYQQTPGQGLQFLFEYFSETQRNKGNFPGRFSGRQFSNSRSEMNVSTLELGDSALYLCASSLEAGGYEQYFGPGTRLTVT.

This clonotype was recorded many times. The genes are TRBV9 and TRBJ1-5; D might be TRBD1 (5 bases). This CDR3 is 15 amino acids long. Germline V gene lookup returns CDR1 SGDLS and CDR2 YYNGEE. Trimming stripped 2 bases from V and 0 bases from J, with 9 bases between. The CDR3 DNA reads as TGTGCCAGCAGCGTCGGGACGCATAGCAATCAGCCCCAGCATTTT. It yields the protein CASSVGTHSNQPQHF.